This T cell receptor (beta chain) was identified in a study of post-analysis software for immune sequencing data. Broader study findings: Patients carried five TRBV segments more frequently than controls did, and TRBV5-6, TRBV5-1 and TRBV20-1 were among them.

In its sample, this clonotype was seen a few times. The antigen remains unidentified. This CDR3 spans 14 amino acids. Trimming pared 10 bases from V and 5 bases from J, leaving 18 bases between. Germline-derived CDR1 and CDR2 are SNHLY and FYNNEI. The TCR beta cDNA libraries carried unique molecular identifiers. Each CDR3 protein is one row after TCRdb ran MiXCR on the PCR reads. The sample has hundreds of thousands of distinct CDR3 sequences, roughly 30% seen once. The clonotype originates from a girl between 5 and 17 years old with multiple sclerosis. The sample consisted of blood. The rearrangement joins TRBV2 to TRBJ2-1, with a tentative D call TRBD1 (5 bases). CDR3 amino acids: CATLKTVSNNEQFF. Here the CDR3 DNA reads TGTGCCACCTTAAAGACAGTGAGCAACAATGAGCAGTTCTTC.